The 25 T cell receptor beta chains below come from one sample, sequenced in a study of T cells after yellow fever vaccination. TCRdb re-analysed the 5' RACE reads in MiXCR, keeping a single row per CDR3 protein. The sample has 200,000 to 250,000 distinct CDR3 sequences, about 3% seen once. The sequenced sample was CD4+ T cells sorted from PBMCs, obtained 10 days after the yellow fever booster vaccination. The receptors originated from a man younger than 35 who received the YFV17D yellow fever vaccine.

The chain links TRBV12-3 or TRBV12-4 to TRBJ1-4; TRBD1 aligns across 9 bases. Trimming removed 7 bases from V and 8 bases from J; junction bases left unmatched: 5. This CDR3 comprises 13 residues. This chain's CDR3 is CASKLTGGEKLFF. CDR3 nucleotides: TGTGCCAGCAAATTAACAGGGGGCGAAAAACTGTTTTTT.

In this sample, this clonotype turned up many times. This chain joins TRBV7-6 and TRBJ2-3; no firm D call. The V end lost 5 bases, the J end lost 2 bases, and 11 bases lay between the germline ends. The germline V gene encodes CDR1 SGHVS and CDR2 FNYEAQ. There are 14 residues in the CDR3. CDR3 region: CASSPDSYTDTQYF. The CDR3 bases are TGTGCCAGCAGCCCAGACTCGTACACAGATACGCAGTATTTT. The full variable domain, with the rest looked up from reference TRBV7-6 and TRBJ2-3, is GAGVSQSPRYKVTKRGQDVALRCDPISGHVSLYWYRQALGQGPEFLTYFNYEAQQDKSGLPNDRFSAERPEGSISTLTIQRTEQRDSAMYRCASSPDSYTDTQYFGPGTRLTVL.

The chain employs TRBV28 and TRBJ2-7; D remains unclear. This CDR3 contains 13 residues. Trimming cost V 4 bases and J 4 bases, with 11 bases left between them. Germline CDR1 reads MDHEN; CDR2 reads SYDVKM. The CDR3 is CASSSRILYEQYV. Written as DNA, the CDR3 is TGTGCCAGCAGTTCCCGAATTCTATACGAGCAGTACGTC.

The CDR3 here is CASSLFSIATDTQYF. The CDR3, as DNA: TGCGCCAGCAGCTTGTTCTCGATAGCCACAGATACGCAGTATTTT. The chain couples TRBV5-1 to TRBJ2-3; D gene ambiguous. V lost 1 base and J lost 2, with 11 bases in between. Germline V CDR1 and CDR2: SGHRS, YFSETQ. The CDR3 extends over 15 amino acids. Full variable domain (rest looked up from reference TRBV5-1 and TRBJ2-3): KAGVTQTPRYLIKTRGQQVTLSCSPISGHRSVSWYQQTPGQGLQFLFEYFSETQRNKGNFPGRFSGRQFSNSRSEMNVSTLELGDSALYLCASSLFSIATDTQYFGPGTRLTVL.

This clonotype was counted a few times. V is TRBV5-1 and J is TRBJ2-2; maybe TRBD1 (6 bases). Deletions cut 4 bases from V and 6 bases from J, with 16 bases between. This CDR3 comprises 15 residues. Looked up from germline, CDR1 is SGHRS and CDR2 is YFSETQ. The CDR3 protein is CASSLEWGHAGELFF. The CDR3 coding sequence is TGCGCCAGCAGCCTTGAGTGGGGGCACGCCGGGGAGCTGTTTTTT.

Only a few counts were recorded for this clonotype. This chain connects TRBV27 to TRBJ2-7, with 7 bases that match TRBD1. The CDR3 has 15 residues. The junction had 11 bases not matched to a gene; V was cut back by 5 bases and J by 4 bases. Germline loops: CDR1 MNHEY, CDR2 SMNVEV (reference sequence). The CDR3 spells CASSPPDRVRYEQYF. Written as DNA, the CDR3 is TGTGCCAGCAGTCCGCCCGACAGGGTGCGTTACGAGCAGTACTTC.

This clonotype occurred many times. The chain couples TRBV27 to TRBJ2-5, with 15 bases matching TRBD2. The CDR3 runs to 19 residues. After removal of 5 bases from V and 1 base from J, the junction contained 11 bases not matched to a gene. CDR1 and CDR2 (germline): MNHEY, SMNVEV (reference sequence). CDR3 sequence: CASSPITPGLAGGQETQYF. DNA of the CDR3: TGTGCCAGCAGTCCAATCACACCGGGACTAGCGGGGGGCCAAGAGACCCAGTACTTC.

The chain is built from TRBV5-1 and TRBJ1-1, with D uncertain. CDR3 length: 14 amino acids. Per germline, CDR1 SGHRS and CDR2 YFSETQ. Trimming cost V 0 bases and J 4 bases, with 10 bases left between them. CDR3 sequence: CASSLAGGVTEAFF. The CDR3, as DNA: TGCGCCAGCAGCTTGGCCGGTGGGGTCACTGAAGCTTTCTTT.

There are many counts of this clonotype. The rearrangement joins TRBV19 to TRBJ2-7; D is uncertain. CDR3 length: 12 residues. Trimming shortened V by 9 bases and J by 4 bases, and 13 bases separated the two germline ends. Germline V gene data show CDR1 as LNHDA and CDR2 as SQIVND (reference sequence). The CDR3, as DNA: TGTGCCAGGAAGAGTGACGGGTACGAGCAGTACGTC. Amino acid sequence: CARKSDGYEQYV.

In this sample, this clonotype turned up a few times. This chain uses TRBV4-1 with TRBJ1-5; TRBD1 is a possible D gene (5 bases). V was clipped by 2 bases and J by 0 bases, with 11 bases between them. CDR1 and CDR2 (germline): MGHRA, YSYEKL. CDR3 length: 16 residues. CDR3 amino acids: CASSQRQRSSNQPQHF. The CDR3, as DNA: TGCGCCAGCAGCCAACGACAGAGAAGTAGCAATCAGCCCCAGCATTTT.

A few counts support this clonotype. The chain joins TRBV7-2 to TRBJ2-5; unclear D gene. Germline values: CDR1 SGHTA, CDR2 FQGNSA. Trimming shortened V by 0 bases and J by 7 bases, and 9 bases separated the two germline ends. There are 13 residues in the CDR3. The CDR3 sequence: CASSLAIDRTQYF. DNA of the CDR3: TGTGCCAGCAGCTTAGCGATTGATCGGACCCAGTACTTC.

Only a few counts were recorded for this clonotype. The V and J genes are TRBV3-1 and TRBJ2-7; D is possibly TRBD1 (5 bases). V shed 4 bases and J shed 6 bases, with 10 bases lying between them. This CDR3 spans 12 amino acids. Germline V gives CDR1 LGHDT, CDR2 YNNKEL (reference sequence). The CDR3 here is CASSLAGIEQYF. The CDR3 bases are TGTGCCAGCAGCCTAGCAGGGATCGAGCAGTACTTC.

This clonotype was seen ten or more times. This chain connects TRBV7-2 to TRBJ2-5, with TRBD1 matching over 9 bases. The V and J ends lost 5 bases and 5 bases, in that order; junction bases with no gene match: 12. The CDR3 sequence is 16 residues long. Germline CDR1 reads SGHTA; CDR2 reads FQGNSA. The CDR3 bases are TGTGCCAGCAGCAGAGGGACAGGGTATCAGGGTGAGACCCAGTACTTC. Translating it yields CASSRGTGYQGETQYF.

The table lists this clonotype with many counts. The rearrangement links TRBV5-1 to TRBJ2-7; 10 bases fit TRBD2. V trimming: 5 bases; J trimming: 8 bases; junction bases outside the gene matches: 4. The CDR3 runs to 12 residues. The germline V gene encodes CDR1 SGHRS and CDR2 YFSETQ. CDR3 residues: CASRYSGGQQYF. Here the CDR3 DNA reads TGCGCCAGCAGGTATAGCGGGGGGCAGCAGTACTTC.

The chain links TRBV12-3 or TRBV12-4 to TRBJ1-1, with 8 bases that match TRBD1. This CDR3 is built from 14 residues. Unmatched junction bases numbered 7, after V lost 6 bases and J lost 4 bases. CDR3 DNA: TGTGCCAGCAGCCGTACAGGGGGAGGCACTGAAGCTTTCTTT. It translates to CASSRTGGGTEAFF.

The chain has TRBV5-1 and TRBJ1-4, with D possibly being TRBD1 (5 bases). The CDR3 consists of 17 residues. Trimming removed 7 bases at V and 0 bases at J, with 19 bases between. CDR1 and CDR2 (germline): SGHRS, YFSETQ. CDR3 in amino acids: CASGRGTDKTTNEKLFF. CDR3 nucleotides: TGCGCCAGCGGGCGGGGGACGGATAAAACAACTAATGAAAAACTGTTTTTT.

This clonotype was detected many times. This chain joins TRBV7-2 and TRBJ2-5; TRBD1 agrees at 7 bases. Germline CDR1 SGHTA, CDR2 FQGNSA. The CDR3 length is 13 residues. J gave up 6 bases and V 5 bases, and 6 bases lay outside the gene matches. In DNA form, the CDR3 reads TGTGCCAGCAGCGACAGGGAGTCGAAGACCCAGTACTTC. Translation gives CASSDRESKTQYF.

The sample holds many counts of this clonotype. The junction and the germline gene differ at one end; a read error may be behind it. J is TRBJ2-3 and V is TRBV20-1; the match to TRBD2 covers 7 bases. Germline V lookup: CDR1 DFQATT, CDR2 SNEGSKA (reference sequence). This CDR3 region has 14 residues. DNA of the CDR3: TGCAGTCCTAGCAGCGGGGCTTTCTCAGATACGCAGTATTTT. It specifies CSPSSGAFSDTQYF.

This rearrangement joins TRBV4-2 to TRBJ1-1; no definite D call. V dropped 4 bases and J dropped 4 bases, with 10 bases sitting between them. The germline V gene encodes CDR1 LGHNA and CDR2 YNFKEQ. The CDR3 sequence is 13 residues long. The CDR3 coding sequence is TGTGCCAGCAGCCGAGACCTGGGCACTGAAGCTTTCTTT. Protein sequence: CASSRDLGTEAFF.

Many counts were recorded for this clonotype. This sequence joins TRBV20-1 and TRBJ2-5; TRBD2 is a possible D gene (7 bases). The CDR3 covers 13 residues. From germline, CDR1 is DFQATT and CDR2 SNEGSKA (reference sequence). Trimming took off 5 bases at V and 5 bases at J, with 15 bases between the two ends. CDR3 region: CSAWRGGGETQYF. CDR3 coding DNA: TGCAGTGCTTGGCGAGGGGGGGGCGAGACCCAGTACTTC.

Only a few counts were recorded for this clonotype. The chain combines TRBV20-1 with TRBJ1-5; D remains unclear. Germline-derived CDR1 and CDR2 are DFQATT and SNEGSKA (reference sequence). V was trimmed by 3 bases and J by 9 bases, leaving 12 bases between them. The CDR3 runs 12 residues. This CDR3 reads CSARAGDGPQHF. CDR3 sequence (DNA): TGCAGTGCTAGGGCCGGGGATGGGCCCCAGCATTTT.

V gene TRBV5-4 combines with J gene TRBJ2-1, with D perhaps matching TRBD1 or TRBD2 (5 bases each). The germline V gene has CDR1 SGHNT and CDR2 YYREEE (reference sequence). The CDR3 loop spans 14 amino acids. Trimming shortened V by 4 bases and J by 8 bases, and 16 bases separated the two germline ends. Here the CDR3 DNA reads TGTGCCAGCAGCCCGGGGCAGCTTGTCCATGAGCAGTTCTTC. Its translation is CASSPGQLVHEQFF. Variable domain in full (rest from reference TRBV5-4 and TRBJ2-1): ETGVTQSPTHLIKTRGQQVTLRCSSQSGHNTVSWYQQALGQGPQFIFQYYREEENGRGNFPPRFSGLQFPNYSSELNVNALELDDSALYLCASSPGQLVHEQFFGPGTRLTVL.

This clonotype was counted between two and nine times. The chain is built from TRBV5-4 and TRBJ2-2; D is uncertain. Trimming removed 2 bases from V and 0 bases from J, with 8 bases in between. This CDR3 has 15 amino acids. From germline, CDR1 is SGHNT and CDR2 YYREEE (reference sequence). CDR3 sequence: CASSFIGSNTGELFF. CDR3 coding DNA: TGTGCCAGCAGCTTTATAGGCTCGAACACCGGGGAGCTGTTTTTT.

This clonotype has just a few counts. J is TRBJ1-5 and V is TRBV12-3 or TRBV12-4; D is possibly TRBD1 (6 bases). The CDR3 runs to 14 residues. V was cut by 1 base and J by 7 bases, with 11 bases left in between. This CDR3 is CASSLEGGAQPQHF. The CDR3 DNA follows: TGTGCCAGCAGTTTAGAGGGGGGTGCCCAGCCCCAGCATTTT.

This clonotype was detected ten times or more. J is TRBJ2-5 and V is TRBV7-2, with 7 nucleotides matching TRBD2. Unmatched junction bases numbered 2, after V lost 3 bases and J lost 1 base. Germline loops: CDR1 SGHTA, CDR2 FQGNSA. The CDR3 contains 14 residues. The CDR3 bases are TGTGCCAGCAGCTTGGGGGGGAGCCAAGAGACCCAGTACTTC. Its protein is CASSLGGSQETQYF.